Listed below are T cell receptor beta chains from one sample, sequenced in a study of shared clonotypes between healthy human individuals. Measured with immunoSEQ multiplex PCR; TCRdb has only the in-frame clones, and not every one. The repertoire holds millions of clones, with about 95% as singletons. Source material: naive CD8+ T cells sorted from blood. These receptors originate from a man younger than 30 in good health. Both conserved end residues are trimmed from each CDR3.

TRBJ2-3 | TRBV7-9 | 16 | ASSLFIGGIGETDTQY
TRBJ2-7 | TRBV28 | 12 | ASSLTGTGIEQY
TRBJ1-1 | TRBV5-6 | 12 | ASSYGQGNTEAF
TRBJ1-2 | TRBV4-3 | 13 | ASSQDPGQAGGYT
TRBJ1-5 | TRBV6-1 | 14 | ASSDRTVPANQPQH
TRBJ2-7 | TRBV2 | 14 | ASSEPAGQGFYEQY
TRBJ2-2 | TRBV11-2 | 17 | ASSLPRTSGEYNTGELF
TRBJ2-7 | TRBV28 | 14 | ASSFLTSGASYEQY
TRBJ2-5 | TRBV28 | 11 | ASSFPSSKTQY
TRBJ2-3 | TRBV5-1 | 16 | ASSLFPLAGGETVTQY
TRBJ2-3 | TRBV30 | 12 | AWSYGRGTDTQY
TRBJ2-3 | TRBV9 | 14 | ASSVEGGVSTDTQY
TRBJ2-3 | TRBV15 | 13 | ATKISSGNTDTQY
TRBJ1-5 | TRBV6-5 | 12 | ASSSTGFNQPQH
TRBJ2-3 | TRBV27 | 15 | ASSLRTAGGATDTQY
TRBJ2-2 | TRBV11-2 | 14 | ASSLDGTGVTGELF
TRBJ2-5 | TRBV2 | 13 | ASSEAAGGLETQY
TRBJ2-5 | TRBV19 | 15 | ASSIDLETGYQETQY
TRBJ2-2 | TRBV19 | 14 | ASLGARVAYTGELF
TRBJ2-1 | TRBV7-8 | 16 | ASSSGLAGALHHNEQF
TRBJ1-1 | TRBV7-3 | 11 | ASSWTGVTEAF
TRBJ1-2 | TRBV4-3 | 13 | ASSQDPGTGNGYT
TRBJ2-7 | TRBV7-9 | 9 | ASSTQTEQY
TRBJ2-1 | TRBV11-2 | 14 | ASSFPGPSSYNEQF
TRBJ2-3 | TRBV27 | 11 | ASFSGGSDTQY
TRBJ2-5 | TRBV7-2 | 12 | ASSWGLPEETQY
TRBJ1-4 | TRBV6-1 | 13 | ASSELIGVNEKLF
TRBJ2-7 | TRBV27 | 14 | ASSADWDSASYEQY
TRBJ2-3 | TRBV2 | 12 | ASSDSGGTDTQY
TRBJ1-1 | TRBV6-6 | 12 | ASSITGWGTEAF
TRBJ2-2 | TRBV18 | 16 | ASSPVGLAGVDTGELF
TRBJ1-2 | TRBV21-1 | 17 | ASSKKFGQRVSRDYGYT
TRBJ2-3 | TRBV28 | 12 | ASSSSLSTDTQY
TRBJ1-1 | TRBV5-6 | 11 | ASSWGQGTEAF
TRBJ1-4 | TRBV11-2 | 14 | ASSLSAASTNEKLF